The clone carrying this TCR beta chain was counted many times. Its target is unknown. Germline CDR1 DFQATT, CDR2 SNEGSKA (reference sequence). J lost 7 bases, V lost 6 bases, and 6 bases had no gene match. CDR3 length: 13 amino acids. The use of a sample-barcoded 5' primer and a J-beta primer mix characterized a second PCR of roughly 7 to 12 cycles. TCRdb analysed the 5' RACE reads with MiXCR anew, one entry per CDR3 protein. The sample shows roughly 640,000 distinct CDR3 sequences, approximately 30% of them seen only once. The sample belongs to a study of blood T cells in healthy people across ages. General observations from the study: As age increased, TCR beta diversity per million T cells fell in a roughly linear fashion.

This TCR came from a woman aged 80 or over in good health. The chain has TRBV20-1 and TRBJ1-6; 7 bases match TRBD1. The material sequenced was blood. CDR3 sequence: CSAGTAKNSPLHF. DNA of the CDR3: TGCAGTGCCGGGACAGCCAAAAATTCACCCCTCCACTTT.